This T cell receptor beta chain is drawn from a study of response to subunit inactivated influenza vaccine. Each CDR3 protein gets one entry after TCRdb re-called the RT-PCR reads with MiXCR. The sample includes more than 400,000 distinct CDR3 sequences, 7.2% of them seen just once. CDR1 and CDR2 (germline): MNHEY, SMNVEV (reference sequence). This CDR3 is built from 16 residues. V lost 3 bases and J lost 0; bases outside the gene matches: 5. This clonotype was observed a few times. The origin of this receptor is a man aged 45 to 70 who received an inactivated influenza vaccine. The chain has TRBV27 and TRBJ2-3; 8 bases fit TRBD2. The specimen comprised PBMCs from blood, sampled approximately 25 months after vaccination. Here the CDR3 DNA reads TGTGCCAGCAGTTTGACTAGCGACGGAAGCACAGATACGCAGTATTTT. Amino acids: CASSLTSDGSTDTQYF.